This T cell receptor (beta chain) was captured by sequencing in a study of T cell repertoires in cytomegalovirus infection. This clonotype has more than one count but fewer than ten. Its antigen is still unknown. Study findings and constraints: HLA-C-restricted TCR beta clonotypes specific for CMV led the ex vivo response.

TCRdb re-called the reads through MiXCR, storing one row per CDR3 protein. The sample consists of roughly 730,000 distinct CDR3 sequences, around 31% of them appearing once. The CDR3 has 13 amino acids. V lost 6 bases, J lost 8 bases, and 8 bases stayed unmatched. From germline, CDR1 is SNHLY and CDR2 FYNNEI. Here the sequenced sample was cultured PBMCs, taken from culture after CMV antigen stimulation. The chain links TRBV2 to TRBJ1-2, with 8 positions matching TRBD1. The clonotype comes from a human donor in good health (CMV status not recorded). Some clones in this sample may be carry-over from other donors' samples. CDR3 nucleotide sequence: TGTGCCAGCAGCGTAGACAGGGGTGAGGGCTACACCTTC. Protein: CASSVDRGEGYTF.